The rows below give T cell receptor beta chains drawn from one sample of a study of shared clonotypes between healthy human individuals. Using immunoSEQ multiplex PCR, the repertoire was profiled, and TCRdb retains in-frame clones only, with some absent. This table has approximately 1.5 million clones, 95% to 99% appearing once. The sequencing sample was made of naive CD4+ T cells sorted from blood. These receptors were obtained from a man younger than 40 in good health. The CDR3 runs from the conserved cysteine through the conserved F or W. A D gene is named only where the DNA matches it firmly. Size values are once, few and many counts, or a class for expanded clones, and some rows have none.

TRBJ2-1	-	-	TRBV7-3	TGTGCCAGCAGCTTCGGAGACTCCCACAATGAGCAGTTCTTC	CASSFGDSHNEQFF
TRBJ2-5	-	TRBD1	TRBV30	TGTGCCTGGAGTTTGGCAGGGGGCCATGAGACCCAGTACTTC	CAWSLAGGHETQYF
TRBJ2-1	-	TRBD1	TRBV5-5	TGTGCCAGCAGCTTGGCTCCAAGGGGGACAGATAATTACAATGAGCAGTTCTTC	CASSLAPRGTDNYNEQFF
TRBJ2-5	-	-	TRBV29-1	TGCAGCGTTGCTTCCAGGGGAGGGCAAGAGACCCAGTACTTC	CSVASRGGQETQYF
TRBJ2-6	-	-	TRBV27	TGTGCCAGCGGGCGGATACGCTCTGGGGCCAACGTCCTGACTTTC	CASGRIRSGANVLTF
TRBJ2-1	-	-	TRBV6-5	TGTGCCAGCACCAACGATGGTAGAGTCCAGTTCTTC	CASTNDGRVQFF
TRBJ2-7	-	-	TRBV10-2	TGCGCCAGCAGCGCGGGGATTTACGAGCAGTACTTC	CASSAGIYEQYF
TRBJ1-2	-	TRBD1	TRBV18	TGTGCCAGCTCACCACCTGGAGGAACAGGGGGCCATGGCTACACCTTC	CASSPPGGTGGHGYTF
TRBJ2-3	-	-	TRBV14	TGTGCCAGCAGCCCGACGGGACTCTTCACAGATACGCAGTATTTT	CASSPTGLFTDTQYF
TRBJ2-5	-	-	TRBV18	TGTGCCAGCTCACCAACAGGCCAAGAGACCCAGTACTTC	CASSPTGQETQYF
TRBJ2-2	-	-	TRBV18	TGTGCCAGCTCCGCCGTAAGGACAGCAAACACCGGGGAGCTGTTTTTT	CASSAVRTANTGELFF
TRBJ2-3	-	-	TRBV5-5	TGTGCCAGCAGCTTGGATGGGAGCACAGATACGCAGTATTTT	CASSLDGSTDTQYF
TRBJ2-7	-	TRBD2	TRBV5-6	TGTGCCAGCAGCCCTGAAGGGACTACGAACTACGAGCAGTACTTC	CASSPEGTTNYEQYF
TRBJ1-3	-	-	TRBV11-2	TGTGCCAGCAGTTTCAGAGATACCTCTGGAAACACCATATATTTT	CASSFRDTSGNTIYF
TRBJ2-3	-	-	TRBV7-6	TGTGCCAGCAGTCTTTCGGACGCTTTCACAGATACGCAGTATTTT	CASSLSDAFTDTQYF
TRBJ1-1	-	-	TRBV10-1	TGCGCCAGCAGTGATAACAGGGAAACTGAAGCTTTCTTT	CASSDNRETEAFF
TRBJ1-2	once	TRBD1	TRBV18	TGTGCCAGCTCACCTCTAGACAGGGGGTACGGCTACACCTTC	CASSPLDRGYGYTF
TRBJ2-7	-	TRBD1	TRBV4-1	TGCGCCAGCAGCCATGGGAGGACAGGGCTCTACGAGCAGTACTTC	CASSHGRTGLYEQYF
TRBJ2-7	-	-	TRBV25-1	TGTGCCAGCAGTGAGGTTTACGAGCAGTACTTC	CASSEVYEQYF
TRBJ2-1	-	TRBD1	TRBV7-2	TGTGCCAGCAGCTCAATGGACAGGGGGCAGTTCTTC	CASSSMDRGQFF
TRBJ2-2	-	-	TRBV29-1	TGCAGCGTAGAAAACACCGGGGAGCTGTTTTTT	CSVENTGELFF
TRBJ2-7	-	TRBD1	TRBV15	TGTGCCACCAGCAGAGATTATCCGGGGACAGGGTCTCAGGACGAGCAGTACTTC	CATSRDYPGTGSQDEQYF
TRBJ2-5	-	-	TRBV18	TGTGCCAGCTCACCAGACAGCCCGGAGACCCAGTACTTC	CASSPDSPETQYF
TRBJ2-5	-	-	TRBV27	TGTGCCAGCAGTTTATCTTGGACAGTCCTGGGGCAAGAGACCCAGTACTTC	CASSLSWTVLGQETQYF
TRBJ2-5	-	TRBD1	TRBV5-6	TGTGCCAGCAGCTTGCGGGACAGACAAGAGACCCAGTACTTC	CASSLRDRQETQYF